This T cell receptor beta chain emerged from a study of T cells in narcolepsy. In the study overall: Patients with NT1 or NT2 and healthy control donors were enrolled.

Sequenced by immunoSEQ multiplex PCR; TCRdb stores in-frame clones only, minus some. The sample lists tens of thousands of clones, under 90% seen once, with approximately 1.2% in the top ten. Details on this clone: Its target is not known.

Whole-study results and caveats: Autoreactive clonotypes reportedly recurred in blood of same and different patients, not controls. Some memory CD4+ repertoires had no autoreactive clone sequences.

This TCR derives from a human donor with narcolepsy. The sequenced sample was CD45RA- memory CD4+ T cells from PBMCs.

CDR3 amino acids: CASSSPRTGTDTQYF. Written as DNA, the CDR3 is TGTGCCAGCAGTTCCCCCCGGACTGGCACAGATACGCAGTATTTT. This rearrangement joins TRBV27 to TRBJ2-3; weak D call: TRBD2 (5 bases). Germline CDR1 and CDR2: MNHEY and SMNVEV (reference sequence). CDR3 length equals 15 residues. Trimming pared 4 bases from V and 1 base from J, leaving 12 bases between.